This entry lists 27 T cell receptor beta chains sequenced from one sample in a study of T cell responses to AZD1222 COVID-19 vaccine. Only in-frame clones appear in the TCRdb table, and some are missing; sequencing was by immunoSEQ multiplex PCR. The data show around 100,000 clones, 88% seen once. The starting material was peripheral blood, obtained on day 0 of AZD1222 vaccination. The receptors stem from an adult in good health.

This sequence joins TRBV10-3 and TRBJ1-2; possible D gene TRBD1, 5 bases. Trimming cost V 10 bases and J 2 bases, with 14 bases left between them. Germline CDR1 and CDR2: ENHRY and SYGVKD. This CDR3 has 13 amino acids. The CDR3 loop is CATGTWQNYGYTF. CDR3 bases: TGTGCCACCGGGACTTGGCAAAACTATGGCTACACCTTC.

This chain links TRBV18 with TRBJ1-2, with D possibly TRBD1 on 5 matching bases. Per the germline V gene, CDR1 is KGHSH and CDR2 is LQKENI. The CDR3 spans 14 residues. V was pared by 3 bases and J by 3 bases, with 11 bases between. CDR3 amino acids: CASSPYRFDYGYTF. CDR3 nucleotide sequence: TGTGCCAGCTCACCCTACAGGTTCGACTATGGCTACACCTTC.

J is TRBJ1-5 and V is TRBV28; 11 bases match TRBD1. V dropped 6 bases and J dropped 6; count of bases not matched to a gene: 4. Germline V lookup: CDR1 MDHEN, CDR2 SYDVKM. The length of the CDR3 is 14 residues. The CDR3 DNA reads as TGTGCCAGCAGCTCAGGACAGGGGGCTCAGCCCCAGCATTTT. Translating it yields CASSSGQGAQPQHF.

The genes are TRBV10-2 and TRBJ1-2; no definite D call. In germline, CDR1 is WSHSY, CDR2 SAAADI. The CDR3 runs 16 residues. Deletions cut 4 bases from V and 2 bases from J, with 17 bases between. CDR3 DNA sequence: TGCGCCAGCAGTGTGGGTGGGCTTAAAGGAAACTATGGCTACACCTTC. Protein sequence: CASSVGGLKGNYGYTF.

The chain carries TRBV2 and TRBJ1-6; TRBD1 agrees at 8 bases. Germline values: CDR1 SNHLY, CDR2 FYNNEI. The CDR3 is 14 amino acids. Trimming removed 6 bases from V and 7 bases from J; junction bases left unmatched: 5. Here the CDR3 DNA reads TGTGCCAGCAGAACAGACAGGGGAAATTCACCCCTCCACTTT. This gives the protein CASRTDRGNSPLHF.

This chain joins TRBV29-1 and TRBJ2-3; perhaps TRBD2 as D (5 bases). This CDR3 is built from 12 residues. V was clipped by 3 bases and J by 2 bases, with 6 bases between them. Germline CDR1 reads SQVTM; CDR2 reads ANQGSEA. CDR3 sequence reads: CSVERDTDTQYF. CDR3 coding DNA: TGCAGCGTTGAGAGGGACACAGATACGCAGTATTTT.

The CDR3 here is CASSFTGQAEAFF. The CDR3 region has the DNA TGTGCCAGCAGTTTCACAGGGCAGGCTGAAGCTTTCTTT. J is TRBJ1-1 and V is TRBV27; D is possibly TRBD1 (6 bases). Trimming cost V 3 bases and J 6 bases, with 11 bases left between them. Germline CDR1 and CDR2: MNHEY and SMNVEV (reference sequence). This CDR3 contains 13 residues.

This clone appeared once. The rearrangement links TRBV5-1 to TRBJ2-7, with D perhaps TRBD1 or TRBD2 (5 bases each). Germline values: CDR1 SGHRS, CDR2 YFSETQ. CDR3 length: 14 amino acids. V was cut by 4 bases and J by 0 bases, with 11 bases left in between. The CDR3 region has the DNA TGCGCCAGCAGCCCGGGACGTAACTCCTACGAGCAGTACTTC. Translation gives CASSPGRNSYEQYF.

The V gene is TRBV14, the J gene TRBJ2-2; 8 nucleotides match TRBD2. The CDR3 extends over 14 amino acids. Germline lookup yields CDR1 SGHDN and CDR2 FVKESK. J lost 7 bases, V lost 5 bases, and 6 bases had no gene match. The CDR3 DNA reads as TGTGCCAGCAGCAGAGCGGGAGTTAGCGGGGAGCTGTTTTTT. Amino acid sequence: CASSRAGVSGELFF. The variable domain in full, completed from reference TRBV14 and TRBJ2-2, reads EAGVTQFPSHSVIEKGQTVTLRCDPISGHDNLYWYRRVMGKEIKFLLHFVKESKQDESGMPNNRFLAERTGGTYSTLKVQPAELEDSGVYFCASSRAGVSGELFFGEGSRLTVL.

This clone was picked up one time. The CDR3, as DNA: TGCGCCAGCAGCCAACTGGGGGGGCCCGGTGAAAAACTGTTTTTT. This sequence encodes CASSQLGGPGEKLFF. V and J are TRBV5-1 and TRBJ1-4; D is perhaps TRBD1 (6 bases). V lost 4 bases and J lost 7, with 17 bases in between. Germline CDR1 SGHRS, CDR2 YFSETQ. The length of the CDR3 is 15 residues.

The gene calls are TRBV4-1 and TRBJ1-4; D gene ambiguous. This CDR3 is built from 15 residues. Looked up from germline, CDR1 is MGHRA and CDR2 is YSYEKL. Trimming left V 0 bases short and J 3 bases short, with 8 bases between. The CDR3 loop is CASSQDGQPNEKLFF. The CDR3 DNA follows: TGCGCCAGCAGCCAAGATGGGCAACCTAATGAAAAACTGTTTTTT.

The chain recombines TRBV5-1 with TRBJ1-5, with D tentatively TRBD1 (6 bases). The CDR3 is 13 amino acids. Germline values: CDR1 SGHRS, CDR2 YFSETQ. V shed 2 bases and J shed 7 bases, with 10 bases lying between them. This CDR3 is CASSLGGRQPQHF. CDR3 DNA sequence: TGCGCCAGCAGCTTAGGGGGGCGGCAGCCCCAGCATTTT.

The chain links TRBV11-2 to TRBJ2-7, with D uncertain. Germline CDR1 is SGHAT and CDR2 is FQNNGV. The ends were cut back, 5 bases at V and 3 bases at J, with 11 bases in the middle. The length of the CDR3 is 13 residues. The CDR3 nucleotides are TGTGCCAGCAGCCCTGGAGCTAACTACGAGCAGTACTTC. Amino acid sequence: CASSPGANYEQYF.

J is TRBJ1-4 and V is TRBV30, with 8 bases fitting TRBD1. The CDR3 runs 11 residues. The J segment lost 7 bases and the V segment lost 5 bases, leaving 0 bases of the junction unmatched. Germline assignment: CDR1 GTSNPN and CDR2 SVGIG (reference sequence). The CDR3 loop is CAWGQGEKLFF. For the CDR3, the DNA is TGTGCCTGGGGACAGGGTGAAAAACTGTTTTTT.

CDR3 nucleotide sequence: TGTGCCACCAGTGAGGGGAAGGGGACCCAGTACTTC. Translating gives CATSEGKGTQYF. The chain links TRBV24-1 to TRBJ2-5, with D hard to call. V was clipped by 4 bases and J by 7 bases, with 9 bases between them. Germline CDR1 and CDR2: KGHDR and SFDVKD. This CDR3 region has 12 residues.

The chain joins TRBV19 to TRBJ1-5, with 9 bases identical to TRBD1. CDR3 length: 14 residues. Germline values: CDR1 LNHDA, CDR2 SQIVND (reference sequence). Trimming took 4 bases from V and 7 from J; bases not matched to a gene: 5. The CDR3 nucleotides read TGTGCCAGTAGTACGACAGGGGGTATACAGCCCCAGCATTTT. Translation: CASSTTGGIQPQHF.

This chain uses TRBV7-9 with TRBJ1-1, with D maybe TRBD1 (5 bases). The CDR3 runs to 15 residues. Germline V CDR1 and CDR2: SEHNR, FQNEAQ (reference sequence). Trimming removed 3 bases at V and 7 bases at J, with 18 bases between. The CDR3 spells CASSFPPRGRDEAFF. The CDR3 coding sequence is TGTGCCAGCAGCTTCCCCCCGCGGGGGAGGGATGAAGCTTTCTTT.

This rearrangement joins TRBV28 to TRBJ2-4; the D gene could be TRBD1 or TRBD2 (6 bases each). Germline V gene data show CDR1 as MDHEN and CDR2 as SYDVKM. V was trimmed by 6 bases and J by 8 bases, leaving 17 bases between them. The CDR3 contains 14 residues. The chain's CDR3 is CASSPARGLDIQYF. CDR3 bases: TGTGCCAGCAGCCCCGCCCGGGGGCTGGACATTCAGTACTTC.

The chain uses TRBV14 and TRBJ2-3, with TRBD2 matching over 7 bases. In germline, CDR1 is SGHDN, CDR2 FVKESK. The CDR3 is 14 residues long. The V and J ends lost 2 bases and 9 bases, in that order; junction bases with no gene match: 8. Here the CDR3 reads CASSQLNLGGTQYF. CDR3 DNA: TGTGCCAGCAGCCAACTGAACTTGGGAGGGACGCAGTATTTT.

J is TRBJ1-2 and V is TRBV2; D remains unclear. CDR3 size: 13 residues. V was pared by 3 bases and J by 4 bases, with 9 bases between. Per germline, CDR1 SNHLY and CDR2 FYNNEI. The CDR3 here is CASSDTVSYGYTF. Written as DNA, the CDR3 is TGTGCCAGCAGTGACACCGTTTCCTATGGCTACACCTTC.

The V and J genes are TRBV2 and TRBJ2-7, with D maybe TRBD2 (6 bases). V gave up 6 bases and J gave up 3 bases, with 15 bases separating them. Germline lookup yields CDR1 SNHLY and CDR2 FYNNEI. CDR3 length: 14 residues. The CDR3 sequence is CASRVGLGSYEQYF. CDR3 DNA sequence: TGTGCCAGCAGAGTGGGACTGGGGAGCTACGAGCAGTACTTC.

The chain employs TRBV7-9 and TRBJ2-3; D is unresolved. Germline V lookup: CDR1 SEHNR, CDR2 FQNEAQ (reference sequence). V gave up 5 bases and J gave up 5 bases, with 14 bases separating them. The CDR3 has 14 amino acids. The CDR3 spells CASSPGPKEDTQYF. Here the CDR3 DNA reads TGTGCCAGCAGCCCAGGCCCGAAAGAAGATACGCAGTATTTT. Looking up the rest from reference TRBV7-9 and TRBJ2-3 gives the full variable domain: DTGVSQNPRHKITKRGQNVTFRCDPISEHNRLYWYRQTLGQGPEFLTYFQNEAQLEKSRLLSDRFSAERPKGSFSTLEIQRTEQGDSAMYLCASSPGPKEDTQYFGPGTRLTVL.

The chain is built from TRBV28 and TRBJ1-5, with a possible D match to TRBD1 (5 bases). CDR1 is MDHEN, CDR2 SYDVKM, per germline. This CDR3 has 15 residues. V lost 2 bases and J 8 bases, leaving 16 bases between the germline ends. CDR3 DNA: TGTGCCAGCAGTTTAGCAGGGTCCCCGAGGGAGCCCCAGCATTTT. It translates to CASSLAGSPREPQHF.

This clone turned up a few times. This rearrangement joins TRBV20-1 to TRBJ2-3, with TRBD1 matching over 9 bases. Germline V gene data show CDR1 as DFQATT and CDR2 as SNEGSKA (reference sequence). V trimming: 3 bases; J trimming: 1 base; junction bases outside the gene matches: 2. This CDR3 region has 14 residues. Here the CDR3 reads CSASRQGGTDTQYF. Written as DNA, the CDR3 is TGCAGTGCTAGTAGACAGGGGGGCACAGATACGCAGTATTTT.

The chain joins TRBV9 to TRBJ1-1; D uncertain. Germline V gives CDR1 SGDLS, CDR2 YYNGEE. Trimming cost V 1 base and J 1 base, with 5 bases left between them. The CDR3 runs to 13 residues. CDR3 residues: CASSVQKNTEAFF. The CDR3 bases are TGTGCCAGCAGCGTACAGAAGAACACTGAAGCTTTCTTT.

This chain joins TRBV18 and TRBJ2-7, with 8 bases matching TRBD1. The CDR3 is 16 residues long. The V and J ends lost 4 bases and 0 bases, in that order; junction bases with no gene match: 8. CDR1 is KGHSH, CDR2 LQKENI, per germline. The CDR3 DNA reads as TGTGCCAGCTCACTCTTGGACAGGGCGGCCTCCTACGAGCAGTACTTC. Protein: CASSLLDRAASYEQYF.

The V call is TRBV12-2, the J call TRBJ2-7; the table's D gene call, TRBD2, was not cross checked with the DNA. TRBV12-2 is labeled a pseudogene. This CDR3 region has 14 residues. CDR3 amino acids: CASHPGRGSYEQYF. The CDR3, as DNA: TGTGCAAGTCACCCGGGGCGGGGCTCCTACGAGCAGTACTTC.